This T cell receptor beta chain was identified during a study of shared clonotypes between healthy human individuals. Study summary: Per donor, CD8 memory used one plate, CD8 naive used two, CD4 memory used three and CD4 naive used three. Study-wide results and limits: Sorted-subset sequencing was shown by rarefaction to be incomplete despite large depth. The sole specimen, blood, was sampled, and tissue repertoires likely differ. Of the naive CD4 clonotypes, roughly 5% were shared across several donors.

Naive-designated CD8 cells lacked CD45RO, were positively enriched for CCR7, and omitted terminally differentiated effector memory CD45RA+ cells. Only one count was recorded for this clone. Its antigen is undetermined. Only in-frame clones appear in the TCRdb table, and some are missing; sequencing was by immunoSEQ multiplex PCR. The table lists around 1.9 million clones, about 92% of them singletons. With 1 base removed from V and 4 bases from J, the gap between germline ends came to 15 bases. The CDR3 sequence is 16 residues long. Germline V gene lookup returns CDR1 LGHNA and CDR2 YSLEER. This chain links TRBV4-3 with TRBJ2-3; no clear D gene. The source material was naive CD8+ T cells from PBMCs. This TCR derives from a man aged 18 to 29 in good health. Some clones in this sample may be carry-over from other donors' samples. This chain's CDR3 is CASSQVGPGKADTQYF. In DNA, the CDR3 is TGCGCCAGCAGCCAAGTTGGTCCCGGTAAGGCAGATACGCAGTATTTT.